The present T cell receptor (beta chain) was sequenced within a study of T-cell reconstitution after alpha-beta-depleted transplantation in children. Researchers prepared the TCRbeta library using unique molecular identifiers, the study reports. A single record per CDR3 protein comes from TCRdb applying MiXCR to the PCR reads. This sample has over 300,000 distinct CDR3 sequences, with over 9% found just once. This CDR3 spans 16 amino acids. V was clipped by 7 bases and J by 7 bases; unmatched bases: 13. The receptor comes from a human donor who donated a stem cell graft to a child with acute lymphoblastic leukemia. V and J are TRBV12-3 or TRBV12-4 and TRBJ2-1; 10 bases are a match to TRBD2. The sequencing here drew on PBMCs from the stem cell graft donor, taken from the stem cell graft. CDR3 nucleotide sequence: TGTGCCAGCACCGACATAGCGGGAGGTTTAAAAAATGAGCAGTTCTTC. Translated, it gives CASTDIAGGLKNEQFF.